The 18 T cell receptor beta chains below were found in one sample sequenced in a study of cytomegalovirus exposure and HLA in healthy donors. Produced via immunoSEQ multiplex PCR; TCRdb's table is partial and in-frame only. The sample yields about 90,000 clones, less than 90% seen once. Material: PBMCs. The receptors shown here come from a woman aged 18-30 years in good health and CMV-seropositive.

This clone has a single count. The rearrangement links TRBV10-2 to TRBJ2-7; TRBD1 agrees at 7 bases. V lost 6 bases and J lost 5; bases outside the gene matches: 13. Germline loops: CDR1 WSHSY, CDR2 SAAADI. The CDR3 is made up of 15 amino acids. CDR3 amino acids: CASRVAGTVGNEQYF. As DNA, the CDR3 is TGCGCCAGCAGGGTTGCCGGGACAGTGGGTAACGAGCAGTACTTC.

This chain links TRBV7-9 with TRBJ2-3, with D possibly being TRBD1 (6 bases). Germline assignment: CDR1 SEHNR and CDR2 FQNEAQ (reference sequence). The CDR3 length is 15 residues. The V and J ends lost 5 bases and 0 bases respectively, with 12 bases between them. The CDR3 nucleotides read TGTGCCAGCAGCCCCGGGACACTAAGCACAGATACGCAGTATTTT. Its protein product is CASSPGTLSTDTQYF.

The V call is TRBV6-5, the J call TRBJ2-2, with D perhaps TRBD2 (6 bases). This CDR3 is built from 15 residues. The V gene's germline CDR1 is MNHEY and CDR2 SVGAGI. The V end was cut by 7 bases, the J end by 5 bases, with 17 bases between. The chain's CDR3 is CASTTRGRGTGELFF. The CDR3 region has the DNA TGTGCCAGCACTACCCGGGGACGGGGGACCGGGGAGCTGTTTTTT.

The chain uses TRBV5-1 and TRBJ2-7, with a weak D call TRBD1 (5 bases). V was shortened by 5 bases and J by 3 bases, with 9 bases between the two germline ends. The CDR3 runs 12 residues. Germline CDR1 is SGHRS and CDR2 is YFSETQ. The CDR3 is CASRDTDYEQYF. As DNA, the CDR3 is TGCGCCAGCAGGGACACCGACTACGAGCAGTACTTC.

The genes are TRBV5-1 and TRBJ2-5; 16 nucleotides align to TRBD2. This CDR3 has 18 amino acids. Germline trimming cut 0 bases from V and 4 bases from J; bases unmatched to any gene: 6. CDR1 and CDR2 from the germline V gene are SGHRS and YFSETQ. CDR3 loop: CASSLAGLAGGHVETQYF. CDR3 in DNA: TGCGCCAGCAGCTTGGCGGGACTAGCGGGGGGGCATGTAGAGACCCAGTACTTC. The whole variable domain, remainder taken from reference TRBV5-1 and TRBJ2-5, is KAGVTQTPRYLIKTRGQQVTLSCSPISGHRSVSWYQQTPGQGLQFLFEYFSETQRNKGNFPGRFSGRQFSNSRSEMNVSTLELGDSALYLCASSLAGLAGGHVETQYFGPGTRLLVL.

The chain combines TRBV6-1 with TRBJ1-5, with a possible D match to TRBD1 (6 bases). Trimming removed 3 bases at V and 9 bases at J, with 15 bases between. Germline lookup yields CDR1 MNHNS and CDR2 SASEGT. The CDR3 sequence is 14 residues long. The CDR3 loop is CASSDRSGDGPQHF. CDR3 DNA: TGTGCCAGCAGTGATAGGTCAGGGGACGGGCCCCAGCATTTT.

This chain uses TRBV7-9 with TRBJ2-5, with TRBD1 matching 7 bases. Germline-derived CDR1 and CDR2 are SEHNR and FQNEAQ (reference sequence). The CDR3 has 17 amino acids. The V gene end was trimmed by 6 bases and the J gene end by 0 bases; junction bases not matched to a gene: 13. For the CDR3, the DNA is TGTGCCAGCAGGCCCAGACCGGGACAGCCGTACCAAGAGACCCAGTACTTC. Its translation: CASRPRPGQPYQETQYF.

The rearrangement links TRBV7-3 to TRBJ2-3; 7 bases are shared with TRBD2. Germline trimming cut 2 bases from V and 1 base from J; bases unmatched to any gene: 6. The germline gives CDR1 SGHTA, CDR2 FQGTGA. This CDR3 is built from 16 residues. CDR3 nucleotides: TGTGCCAGCAGCTTAGTCCCCAGCGGGGGCACAGATACGCAGTATTTT. Its protein product is CASSLVPSGGTDTQYF.

The CDR3 reads CASSVDRGRGSPLHF. The CDR3 DNA sequence: TGTGCCAGTAGTGTGGACAGGGGAAGGGGCTCACCCCTCCACTTT. The V and J genes are TRBV19 and TRBJ1-6; 9 bases fit TRBD1. Germline-derived CDR1 and CDR2 are LNHDA and SQIVND (reference sequence). The CDR3 is 15 amino acids. V lost 5 bases, J lost 10 bases, and 9 bases stayed unmatched.

This chain connects TRBV30 to TRBJ1-5; D possibly corresponds to TRBD1 (6 bases). Germline V CDR1 and CDR2: GTSNPN, SVGIG (reference sequence). There are 14 residues in the CDR3. V lost 5 bases to trimming and J lost 4 bases, with 15 bases between them. Written as DNA, the CDR3 is TGTGCCTGGTCACGGGGGGCGTCGAATCAGCCCCAGCATTTT. This encodes CAWSRGASNQPQHF.

The chain couples TRBV4-1 to TRBJ2-7; 11 bases map to TRBD1. The junction had 12 bases not matched to a gene; V was cut back by 4 bases and J by 4 bases. The germline V gene has CDR1 MGHRA and CDR2 YSYEKL. The CDR3 totals 17 residues. The CDR3 coding sequence is TGCGCCAGCAGCCTCCTACCGCCGGGACAGGGGGGTTACGAGCAGTACTTC. Protein sequence: CASSLLPPGQGGYEQYF.

The rearrangement uses TRBV5-1 and TRBJ1-3, with a tentative D call TRBD1 (5 bases). V shed 4 bases and J shed 7 bases, with 18 bases lying between them. Germline V CDR1 and CDR2: SGHRS, YFSETQ. The CDR3 contains 15 residues. The CDR3 protein is CASSTDTGRVNTIYF. The CDR3 DNA is TGCGCCAGCAGCACGGACACCGGCCGGGTTAACACCATATATTTT.

V and J are TRBV28 and TRBJ1-5; D uncertain. V was cut by 5 bases and J by 5 bases, with 16 bases left in between. The CDR3 is 15 amino acids. Germline lookup yields CDR1 MDHEN and CDR2 SYDVKM. The CDR3: CASSPRLKPHQPQHF. The CDR3 nucleotides read TGTGCCAGCAGTCCCCGGTTAAAGCCCCATCAGCCCCAGCATTTT.

The chain carries TRBV28 and TRBJ1-2; the D gene is possibly TRBD1 (6 bases). Germline V gives CDR1 MDHEN, CDR2 SYDVKM. Deletions cut 5 bases from V and 4 bases from J, with 11 bases between. This CDR3 region has 13 residues. CDR3 DNA: TGTGCCAGCAGTGAACAGGGAGCCTATGGCTACACCTTC. It is translated as CASSEQGAYGYTF.

This clone came up once. The chain recombines TRBV4-1 with TRBJ1-4; 8 positions match TRBD1. Germline assignment: CDR1 MGHRA and CDR2 YSYEKL. J gave up 10 bases and V 4 bases, and 11 bases lay outside the gene matches. The CDR3 sequence is 15 residues long. The CDR3 region is CASSPLEQGVGKLFF. The CDR3 DNA is TGCGCCAGCAGCCCCCTGGAACAGGGGGTGGGAAAACTGTTTTTT.

V usage is TRBV5-1 and J usage is TRBJ2-7; D unresolved. Per germline, CDR1 SGHRS and CDR2 YFSETQ. V gave up 6 bases and J gave up 0 bases, with 13 bases separating them. CDR3 size: 14 residues. The CDR3 reads CASNVVSSSYEQYF. In nucleotides, the CDR3 is TGCGCCAGCAACGTCGTCTCGAGCTCCTACGAGCAGTACTTC.

V usage is TRBV6-4 and J usage is TRBJ1-2; tentatively, D is TRBD1 (6 bases). V dropped 4 bases and J dropped 1 base, with 7 bases sitting between them. Germline V gene lookup returns CDR1 MRHNA and CDR2 SNTAGT. The CDR3 extends over 13 amino acids. DNA for the CDR3: TGTGCCAGCAGTGGGACAGATAACTATGGCTACACCTTC. Protein: CASSGTDNYGYTF.

The chain has TRBV19 and TRBJ2-7; 7 nucleotides align to TRBD1. Germline V CDR1 and CDR2: LNHDA, SQIVND (reference sequence). The trim removed 4 bases at V and 2 bases at J, leaving 8 bases unmatched. The CDR3 spans 15 residues. The CDR3: CASSRSGTAAYEQYF. The CDR3 bases are TGTGCCAGTAGTAGGTCCGGGACAGCAGCCTACGAGCAGTACTTC.